This T cell receptor (beta chain) was retrieved from a study of CD8 T cell repertoires and HIV-1 epitope variants (dated by TCRdb to about 2020). As for the study more broadly: T cells were stimulated in separate culture wells with each of twenty-five peptides representing autologous and known Gag and Nef epitope variants. Control conditions included a CMV, EBV and flu peptide pool, the Ebola AY9 epitope as negative control, and a no-peptide well. The epitopes tested were three Gag epitope families plus Nef HW9 and YT9. T cells were enriched with the EasySep Human T Cell Enrichment Kit and co-cultured with equal numbers of autologous T cell-negative cells as antigen-presenting cells. Cultures ran for about 9 days in IMDM with gentamicin, with half-media changes on days 3 and 7 adding IL-2, IL-7 and IL-15. A 1M T cell aliquot was kept as an uncultured baseline condition, separate from the 83 T cell cultures. Running each culture condition in triplicate, except for one peptide done in duplicate, gave a total of 80 to 95 T cell cultures. Overall study results and their limits: The assay identified only TCR beta chains and indicated proliferation in response to antigen, without indicating T cell function or cytokine profile. The study identified about 10 antigen-specific TCR beta clonotypes, 5 to 7 of which appeared to be cross-reactive for autologous or known escape epitope variants. The Nef KF9 family was recognized by five clonotypes and the HW9 family by one, and no responses to the TAALDMSHF plasma variant were observed.

For CDR1 and CDR2, the germline V gene (reference sequence) lists LNHDA and SQIVND. Trimming leaves V shorter by 5 bases and J shorter by 3 bases, with the junction holding 8 bases beyond the gene matches. Spanning cysteine to phenylalanine, the CDR3 consists of 15 amino acids. Only CDR3 DNA is held: 45 bases, read in frame from base 1. The immunoSEQ platform was used to sequence TCR beta CDR3 regions at survey depth. The QIAamp DNA micro kit was used to extract genomic DNA from every cultured and uncultured CD8+ T cell population. As for the authors' bioinformatics: Samples with fewer than 5,000 productive reads were excluded, resulting in the removal of about 7% of the 75 HIV peptide-stimulated cultures. A MANAFEST web app trimmed sequences to CDR3 and removed nonproductive sequences, CDR3s under 5 amino acids, and those not starting C or ending F/W. Antigen-specific clonotypes had to expand in at least 2 of 3 replicates versus no-peptide control at FDR 0.01, only within one epitope family. A frequency at least fivefold higher than in wells stimulated with peptides from other epitope families was additionally required for specific clonotypes. In its TCRdb copy, this immuneACCESS table keeps in-frame sequences only and misses some clones. Where compared with another copy, unresolved V genes explain less than half of these, and the others have no known cause. That table furnishes V, J and clone size, whereas the DNA furnished D and trimming. The sample table shows about 5,800 clones, and around 67% are seen once. The ten largest clones represent around 44% of the sample.

The EasySep Human CD8+ T Cell Enrichment Kit was used on day 10 to isolate CD8+ T cells from every culture. Worth noting for this clone: Its cognate antigen has yet to be identified. No base quality values were provided; no much bigger clone lies one nucleotide off.

The receptor was derived from a male donor with HIV. The chain is assembled from TRBV19 and TRBJ2-3; 7 central nucleotides agree with TRBD2. The material sequenced was cultured CD8+ T cells derived from PBMCs. The CDR3 protein: CASSSWGGSTDTQYF. The sequence in DNA is TGTGCCAGTAGTTCTTGGGGCGGGAGTACAGATACGCAGTATTTT.